This record concerns one T cell receptor (beta chain) sequence. Germline-derived CDR1 and CDR2 are LNHDA and SQIVND (reference sequence). The CDR3 covers 13 residues. V was clipped by 6 bases and J by 3 bases; unmatched bases: 3. This sample stems from a study of shared clonotypes between healthy human individuals. Profiling relied on immunoSEQ multiplex PCR, and the TCRdb table lists in-frame clones only, not all of them. Of under 750,000 clones listed, 55% to 80% are singletons. V gene TRBV19 combines with J gene TRBJ1-1, with 8 bases matching TRBD1. The sequence was obtained from a woman aged 25 to 39 in good health. Sequences were obtained from memory CD4+ T cells sorted from blood. The subset was: CD45RA-negative fraction. The CDR3 region has the DNA TGTGCCAGTAGGGACAGGGCTGACACTGAAGCTTTCTTT. Amino acids: CASRDRADTEAFF. Full variable domain (remainder filled in from reference TRBV19 and TRBJ1-1): DGGITQSPKYLFRKEGQNVTLSCEQNLNHDAMYWYRQDPGQGLRLIYYSQIVNDFQKGDIAEGYSVSREKKESFPLTVTSAQKNPTAFYLCASRDRADTEAFFGQGTRLTVV.